This T cell receptor beta chain was retrieved from a study of T cells in Graves' hyperthyroidism and ophthalmopathy. The germline V gene has CDR1 LNHDA and CDR2 SQIVND (reference sequence). V lost 4 bases to trimming and J lost 2 bases, with 11 bases between them. This CDR3 is 14 amino acids long. What was amplified from RNA transcripts were TCR beta CDR3 regions. With the HTBI primer set, the TCR CDR3 went through a first round of RT-PCR. A single record per CDR3 protein comes from TCRdb applying MiXCR to the multiplex PCR reads. This sample has hundreds of thousands of distinct CDR3 sequences, with over 15% found just once.

The chain recombines TRBV19 with TRBJ1-2, with D possibly matching TRBD1 (6 bases). Sequencing input: blood. The receptor was derived from a woman aged 18-29 years with Graves' hyperthyroidism. DNA for the CDR3: TGTGCCAGTAGTAGAGACAGGCCCAACTATGGCTACACCTTC. This encodes CASSRDRPNYGYTF.